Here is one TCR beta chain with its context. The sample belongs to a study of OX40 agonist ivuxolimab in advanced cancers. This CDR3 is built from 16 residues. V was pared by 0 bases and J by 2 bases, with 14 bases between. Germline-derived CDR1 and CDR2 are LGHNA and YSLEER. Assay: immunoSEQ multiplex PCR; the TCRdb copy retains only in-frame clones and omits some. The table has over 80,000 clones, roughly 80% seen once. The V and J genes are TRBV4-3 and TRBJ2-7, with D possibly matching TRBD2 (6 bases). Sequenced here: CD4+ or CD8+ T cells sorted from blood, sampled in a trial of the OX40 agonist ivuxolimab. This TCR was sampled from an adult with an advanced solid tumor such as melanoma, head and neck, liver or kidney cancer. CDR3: CASSQEAGTPTYEQYF. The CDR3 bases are TGCGCCAGCAGCCAAGAAGCCGGGACTCCGACCTACGAGCAGTACTTC.